A single sample is the source of the 16 T cell receptor beta chains below, sequenced in a study of blood T cell repertoires in COVID-19. The repertoire was sequenced with immunoSEQ multiplex PCR; TCRdb's copy has only in-frame clones and lacks some. The sample contains about 330,000 clones, about 90% of which appear only once. Sequenced: PBMCs or T cells enriched from blood (not recorded which). Receptors originate from a woman between 25 and 40 years old who had recovered from COVID-19.

The chain recombines TRBV5-1 with TRBJ2-1; 10 positions agree with TRBD2. Germline V lookup: CDR1 SGHRS, CDR2 YFSETQ. V was clipped by 3 bases and J by 8 bases; unmatched bases: 11. The CDR3 is made up of 16 amino acids. The CDR3 protein is CASSSLSSGGADEQFF. In nucleotides, the CDR3 is TGCGCCAGCAGCTCCCTCTCGAGCGGGGGGGCCGATGAGCAGTTCTTC.

The V gene is TRBV5-1, the J gene TRBJ2-1, with TRBD1 as a possible D gene (7 bases). There are 16 residues in the CDR3. V gave up 0 bases and J gave up 1 base, with 11 bases separating them. CDR1 SGHRS and CDR2 YFSETQ come from the germline V gene. This CDR3 reads CASSLEPGGSYNEQFF. Written as DNA, the CDR3 is TGCGCCAGCAGCTTGGAACCAGGGGGGTCCTACAATGAGCAGTTCTTC.

The chain is built from TRBV28 and TRBJ1-1; maybe TRBD1 (6 bases). Trimming removed 11 bases at V and 10 bases at J, with 14 bases between. The CDR3 covers 10 residues. CDR1 MDHEN and CDR2 SYDVKM come from the germline V gene. DNA of the CDR3: TGTGCCTCGTACAGGGTGAGAGCTTTCTTT. This codes for CASYRVRAFF.

The J gene is TRBJ2-5, the V gene TRBV7-7, with TRBD1 identical over 10 bases. Germline CDR1 SSHAT, CDR2 FNYEAQ (reference sequence). The J segment lost 4 bases and the V segment lost 5 bases, leaving 13 bases of the junction unmatched. This CDR3 comprises 17 residues. CDR3 in DNA: TGTGCCAGCAGCCGCGGGACAGGGGTAGTCGTGGGAGAGACCCAGTACTTC. This sequence encodes CASSRGTGVVVGETQYF.

The chain carries TRBV19 and TRBJ1-2; 7 nucleotides line up with TRBD1. V lost 3 bases to trimming and J lost 7 bases; unmatched junction nucleotides: 8. Germline values: CDR1 LNHDA, CDR2 SQIVND (reference sequence). The CDR3 is made up of 14 amino acids. The CDR3 sequence: CASSIPGQVSGYTF. The CDR3 DNA reads as TGTGCCAGTAGTATCCCAGGACAGGTTTCTGGCTACACCTTC.

V and J are TRBV13 and TRBJ2-7; 8 bases fit TRBD1. The V gene end was trimmed by 7 bases and the J gene end by 3 bases; junction bases not matched to a gene: 8. Looked up from germline, CDR1 is PRHDT and CDR2 is FYEKMQ (reference sequence). CDR3 length equals 14 residues. The CDR3: CASTSDRAHYEQYF. The CDR3 DNA reads TGTGCCAGCACCTCGGACAGGGCCCACTACGAGCAGTACTTC.

The chain combines TRBV29-1 with TRBJ2-3; the D gene is possibly TRBD1 (6 bases). V was pared by 3 bases and J by 3 bases, with 13 bases between. Germline V CDR1 and CDR2: SQVTM, ANQGSEA. The CDR3 length is 14 residues. Here the CDR3 DNA reads TGCAGCGTTGAGTTGACAGGAGGTACAGATACGCAGTATTTT. It encodes CSVELTGGTDTQYF.

This chain uses TRBV5-6 with TRBJ2-7; D possibly corresponds to TRBD1 (5 bases). This CDR3 region has 16 residues. The V gene's germline CDR1 is SGHDT and CDR2 YYEEEE. Trimming removed 4 bases at V and 2 bases at J, with 19 bases between. The CDR3 nucleotides read TGTGCCAGCAGCCCCGAGGTAGGGGATCCGACCTACGAGCAGTACTTC. Translation gives CASSPEVGDPTYEQYF.

In this sample, this clone turned up once. This rearrangement joins TRBV6-1 to TRBJ2-7, with D hard to call. From germline, CDR1 is MNHNS and CDR2 SASEGT. V dropped 2 bases and J dropped 2 bases, with 4 bases sitting between them. CDR3 size: 12 residues. CDR3 DNA: TGTGCCAGCAGTGAAACAACCTACGAGCAGTACTTC. As protein: CASSETTYEQYF.

The genes are TRBV11-2 and TRBJ2-3; 7 bases agree with TRBD2. The CDR3 spans 15 residues. In germline, CDR1 is SGHAT, CDR2 FQNNGV. V was pared by 2 bases and J by 2 bases, with 4 bases of the junction left unmatched. CDR3 amino acids: CASSLQRGFTDTQYF. As DNA, the CDR3 is TGTGCCAGCAGCTTACAGCGGGGCTTCACAGATACGCAGTATTTT. Full variable domain (rest looked up from reference TRBV11-2 and TRBJ2-3): EAGVAQSPRYKIIEKRQSVAFWCNPISGHATLYWYQQILGQGPKLLIQFQNNGVVDDSQLPKDRFSAERLKGVDSTLKIQPAKLEDSAVYLCASSLQRGFTDTQYFGPGTRLTVL.

The rearrangement joins TRBV5-1 to TRBJ1-1, with 7 bases matching TRBD1. V trimming: 4 bases; J trimming: 0 bases; junction bases outside the gene matches: 6. In germline, CDR1 is SGHRS, CDR2 YFSETQ. The CDR3 is made up of 15 amino acids. CDR3 residues: CASSTQTGMNTEAFF. The CDR3, as DNA: TGCGCCAGCAGCACTCAGACAGGGATGAACACTGAAGCTTTCTTT.

The sample holds one count of this clone. V gene TRBV9 combines with J gene TRBJ2-7, with D possibly TRBD2 on 6 matching bases. Germline V gene data show CDR1 as SGDLS and CDR2 as YYNGEE. With 0 bases removed from V and 7 bases from J, the gap between germline ends came to 11 bases. This CDR3 region has 13 residues. The CDR3 reads CASSVELGREQYF. For the CDR3, the DNA is TGTGCCAGCAGCGTAGAGCTAGGGAGGGAGCAGTACTTC.

The chain couples TRBV7-9 to TRBJ1-1; possible D gene TRBD1, 5 bases. The CDR3 totals 13 residues. V lost 5 bases and J lost 1, with 8 bases in between. Germline V gene lookup returns CDR1 SEHNR and CDR2 FQNEAQ (reference sequence). The CDR3 here is CASSPQANTEAFF. In DNA form, the CDR3 reads TGTGCCAGCAGCCCACAGGCGAACACTGAAGCTTTCTTT.

This chain joins TRBV19 and TRBJ1-5; tentative D call: TRBD1 (5 bases). This CDR3 contains 17 residues. The V gene's germline CDR1 is LNHDA and CDR2 SQIVND (reference sequence). V was pared by 7 bases and J by 0 bases, with 19 bases between. The CDR3 coding sequence is TGTGCCAGTACCCTAGAATGGGGAAGGGGTAGCAATCAGCCCCAGCATTTT. It specifies CASTLEWGRGSNQPQHF. Together with reference TRBV19 and TRBJ1-5, the CDR3 gives the full variable domain: DGGITQSPKYLFRKEGQNVTLSCEQNLNHDAMYWYRQDPGQGLRLIYYSQIVNDFQKGDIAEGYSVSREKKESFPLTVTSAQKNPTAFYLCASTLEWGRGSNQPQHFGDGTRLSIL.

J is TRBJ2-7 and V is TRBV7-2, with D possibly matching TRBD1 (6 bases). The germline V and J ends were trimmed by 3 bases and 6 bases, with 18 bases remaining between them. This CDR3 contains 15 residues. Germline CDR1 SGHTA, CDR2 FQGNSA. In nucleotides, the CDR3 is TGTGCCAGCAGCTTCGACCGACAGGTGGGGAGCGAGCAGTACTTC. It yields the protein CASSFDRQVGSEQYF. The full variable domain, in which reference TRBV7-2 and TRBJ2-7 provide the parts outside the CDR3, is GAGVSQSPSNKVTEKGKDVELRCDPISGHTALYWYRQSLGQGLEFLIYFQGNSAPDKSGLPSDRFSAERTGGSVSTLTIQRTQQEDSAVYLCASSFDRQVGSEQYFGPGTRLTVT.

The CDR3 protein is CASSQSERAGVYGYTF. The DNA of the CDR3 is TGTGCCAGCAGCCAATCGGAGAGGGCAGGGGTGTATGGCTACACCTTC. The genes are TRBV16 and TRBJ1-2; D is perhaps TRBD1 (6 bases). With 0 bases removed from V and 5 bases from J, the gap between germline ends came to 16 bases. Germline loops: CDR1 KGHSY, CDR2 FQNENV. There are 16 residues in the CDR3.